This T cell receptor beta chain was identified in a study of human T cells and chemical hapten exposure. Study at large: Recorded diagnoses among the mostly female patients were alopecia areata, totalis or universalis.

The CDR3 length is 15 residues. CDR1 is MNHEY and CDR2 is SVGAGI in the germline V gene. Trimming removed 0 bases from V and 5 bases from J, with 13 bases in between. Worth noting for this clonotype: Its matching antigen is unknown.

Time point indicated: pre-sensitization, week 0. The treatment denotes: therapeutic diphenylcyclopropenone sensitization with weekly scalp DPC. The study, taken as a whole, reports: Sensitizing with DPC caused no change in TCRs above 1 in 1000 frequency.

TCRdb recomputed calls from the RACE reads with MiXCR, one row per CDR3 protein. The sample shows 95,000 to 100,000 distinct CDR3 sequences, about 10% of them seen only once. The source material was whole blood, sampled in connection with sensitization to the hapten diphenylcyclopropenone (DPC). This receptor was obtained from a woman aged 55-69 years with alopecia areata. Some clones in this sample may be carry-over from other donors' samples. V is TRBV6-5 and J is TRBJ1-1; D is perhaps TRBD1 (6 bases). CDR3 nucleotides: TGTGCCAGCAGTTACTCTGGAGTACAGGGAACTGAAGCTTTCTTT. This encodes CASSYSGVQGTEAFF.